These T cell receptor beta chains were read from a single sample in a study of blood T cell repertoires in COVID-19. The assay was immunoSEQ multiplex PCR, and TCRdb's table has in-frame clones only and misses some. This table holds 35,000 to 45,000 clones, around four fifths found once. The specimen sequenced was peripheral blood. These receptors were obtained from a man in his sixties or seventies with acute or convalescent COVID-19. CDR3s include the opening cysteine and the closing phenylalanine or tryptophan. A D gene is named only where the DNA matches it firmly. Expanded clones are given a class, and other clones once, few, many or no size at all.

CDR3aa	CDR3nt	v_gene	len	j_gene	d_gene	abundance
CASSSLAGPGELFF	TGTGCCAGCAGCTCTCTAGCAGGCCCCGGGGAGCTGTTTTTT	TRBV11-3	14	TRBJ2-2	NA	NA
CASPLPPGEQPQHF	TGTGCCAGCCCCTTACCCCCCGGGGAGCAGCCCCAGCATTTT	TRBV27	14	TRBJ1-5	NA	NA
CASRYREGYEQYF	TGTGCCAGCAGGTACAGGGAGGGCTACGAGCAGTACTTC	TRBV21-1	13	TRBJ2-7	NA	NA
CASSYSLGGNQPQHF	TGTGCCAGCAGTTACAGTTTAGGTGGGAATCAGCCCCAGCATTTT	TRBV28	15	TRBJ1-5	NA	NA
CAWIRGGHYGYTF	TGTGCCTGGATCCGGGGGGGGCATTATGGCTACACCTTC	TRBV30	13	TRBJ1-2	NA	NA
CAWYRDRGRMNTEAFF	TGTGCCTGGTACCGGGACAGGGGTAGAATGAACACTGAAGCTTTCTTT	TRBV30	16	TRBJ1-1	TRBD1	NA
CASRSSGSRYEQYF	TGTGCCAGCAGATCTAGCGGGAGTAGGTACGAGCAGTACTTC	TRBV28	14	TRBJ2-7	TRBD2	NA
CASSPLIAGGSPFEQFF	TGTGCCAGCAGTCCACTTATAGCGGGAGGGTCCCCTTTCGAGCAGTTCTTC	TRBV6-6	17	TRBJ2-1	TRBD2	NA
CASSSISGYPTDTQYF	TGTGCCAGCAGCTCGATTAGCGGGTACCCCACAGATACGCAGTATTTT	TRBV13	16	TRBJ2-3	TRBD2	NA
CASSIAGGGLETQYF	TGCGCCAGCAGCATAGCGGGGGGAGGTTTAGAGACCCAGTACTTC	TRBV4-3	15	TRBJ2-5	TRBD2	NA
CASSRRLAVGNEQFF	TGTGCCAGCAGCCGACGACTAGCGGTTGGGAATGAGCAGTTCTTC	TRBV7-6	15	TRBJ2-1	TRBD2	NA
CASSLSRRDTGELFF	TGTGCCAGCAGCTTATCTCGGAGGGACACCGGGGAGCTGTTTTTT	TRBV13	15	TRBJ2-2	NA	NA
CASSTWRGGGRSEAFF	TGTGCCAGCAGCACGTGGAGAGGGGGGGGAAGGTCTGAAGCTTTCTTT	TRBV7-2	16	TRBJ1-1	NA	NA
CAWSKDKLNSPLHF	TGTGCCTGGAGTAAGGACAAGCTAAATTCACCCCTCCACTTT	TRBV30	14	TRBJ1-6	NA	NA
CASRGGGSRRPQHF	TGTGCCAGCAGAGGGGGGGGTTCACGGCGGCCCCAGCATTTT	TRBV27	14	TRBJ1-5	NA	NA
CASSGTGGNQPQHF	TGTGCCAGCAGTGGGACAGGGGGCAATCAGCCCCAGCATTTT	TRBV2	14	TRBJ1-5	TRBD1	NA
CAVSQGNTIYF	TGTGCCGTCTCACAGGGAAACACCATATATTTT	TRBV6-5	11	TRBJ1-3	NA	NA
CASSFPTQGQETQYF	TGTGCCAGCAGCTTCCCCACCCAGGGCCAAGAGACCCAGTACTTC	TRBV7-9	15	TRBJ2-5	NA	NA
CASSTPRGGAEAFF	TGTGCCAGTAGTACCCCTCGAGGGGGCGCTGAAGCTTTCTTT	TRBV19	14	TRBJ1-1	TRBD1	NA
CASGLGTGIGQPQHF	TGTGCTAGTGGTTTGGGGACAGGGATTGGTCAGCCCCAGCATTTT	TRBV12-5	15	TRBJ1-5	TRBD1	NA
CASSPNRDTGELFF	TGTGCCAGCTCACCGAACCGGGACACCGGGGAGCTGTTTTTT	TRBV18	14	TRBJ2-2	NA	NA
CASSSPGQGGTEAFF	TGTGCCAGCAGCTCTCCGGGACAGGGGGGGACTGAAGCTTTCTTT	TRBV5-4	15	TRBJ1-1	TRBD1	few
CASRELAGGPQETQYF	TGCGCCAGCAGGGAACTAGCGGGGGGACCCCAAGAGACCCAGTACTTC	TRBV5-1	16	TRBJ2-5	TRBD2	once
CASSSQGTGTNEKLFF	TGTGCCAGCAGCTCACAAGGGACAGGGACTAATGAAAAACTGTTTTTT	TRBV7-9	16	TRBJ1-4	TRBD1	NA
CASSLVGGALNTEAFF	TGTGCCAGCAGCTTAGTAGGAGGTGCGTTGAACACTGAAGCTTTCTTT	TRBV7-8	16	TRBJ1-1	NA	NA
CASSQVSGGFYNEQFF	TGCGCCAGCAGCCAAGTTAGCGGGGGCTTTTACAATGAGCAGTTCTTC	TRBV4-1	16	TRBJ2-1	TRBD2	NA
CASSTSQGLSYEQYF	TGTGCCAGCAGTACATCACAGGGCCTCTCCTACGAGCAGTACTTC	TRBV6-2/TRBV6-3	15	TRBJ2-7	NA	NA
CASSYGQGAYEQYF	TGCGCCAGCAGCTACGGACAGGGGGCCTACGAGCAGTACTTC	TRBV4-1	14	TRBJ2-7	TRBD1	NA
CASSISGSNQPQHF	TGTGCCAGTAGTATTTCGGGGAGCAATCAGCCCCAGCATTTT	TRBV19	14	TRBJ1-5	NA	few